This TCR beta chain stems from a study of T-cell reconstitution after alpha-beta-depleted transplantation in children. Study results and limitations: Some patients showed high day-60 TCRbeta diversity, which derived from surviving recipient T cells and thymic progenitors. By about two months after transplant, alpha-beta T cells reportedly arose from several hundred graft clones that had expanded. Counts and diversity of T cells one year after transplant came mostly from newly produced T cells.

On this clonotype itself: Its target is unknown.

Using unique molecular identifiers, the investigators prepared the TCRbeta library. TCRdb independently ran MiXCR on the PCR reads; one entry per CDR3 protein. Of fewer than 550,000 distinct CDR3 sequences listed, about an eighth are singletons. The origin of this receptor is a female patient aged 2-9 years who had a stem cell transplant for aplastic anemia, so the T cells may come from the graft donor. The sample consisted of PBMCs, mostly from graft donor cells, taken 180 days after TCRalphabeta/CD19-depleted stem cell transplant.

The CDR3: CSAKGGLDSYNEQFF. The CDR3 nucleotides read TGCAGTGCTAAGGGGGGACTAGACTCCTACAATGAGCAGTTCTTC. This chain joins TRBV20-1 and TRBJ2-1; TRBD2 aligns across 8 bases. CDR1 DFQATT and CDR2 SNEGSKA come from the germline V gene (reference sequence). The CDR3 loop spans 15 amino acids. The V segment lost 4 bases and the J segment 0 bases; nucleotides outside the gene matches: 5.